This TCR beta chain originates from a study of T cell changes during pregnancy in multiple sclerosis. Repertoires were generated with immunoSEQ multiplex PCR, while TCRdb's copy carries only in-frame clones and drops some. The data contain 45,000 to 55,000 clones, roughly 90% of them singletons. The CDR3 length is 14 residues. V lost 0 bases to trimming and J lost 2 bases, with 7 bases between them. Germline loops: CDR1 SGHTA, CDR2 FQGNSA. V gene TRBV7-2 combines with J gene TRBJ1-1; D gene uncertain. The sequence was collected from a female donor with multiple sclerosis, enrolled in a pregnancy study. The material sequenced was peripheral blood, taken in the first trimester of pregnancy. The CDR3 DNA reads TGTGCCAGCAGCTTAGCGCGCCGAAACACTGAAGCTTTCTTT. It specifies CASSLARRNTEAFF.